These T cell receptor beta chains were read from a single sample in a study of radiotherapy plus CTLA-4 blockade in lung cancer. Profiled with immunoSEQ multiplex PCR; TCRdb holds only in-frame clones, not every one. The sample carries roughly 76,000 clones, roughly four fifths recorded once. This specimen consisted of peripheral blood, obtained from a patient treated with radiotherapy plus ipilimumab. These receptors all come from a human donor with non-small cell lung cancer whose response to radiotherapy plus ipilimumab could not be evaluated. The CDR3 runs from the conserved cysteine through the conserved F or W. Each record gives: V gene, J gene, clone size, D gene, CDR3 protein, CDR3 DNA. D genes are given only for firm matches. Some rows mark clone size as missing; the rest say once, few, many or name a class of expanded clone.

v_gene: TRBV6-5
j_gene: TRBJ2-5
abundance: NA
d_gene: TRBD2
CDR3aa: CASRKGLAGETQYF
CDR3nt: TGTGCCAGCAGGAAGGGACTAGCTGGTGAGACCCAGTACTTC

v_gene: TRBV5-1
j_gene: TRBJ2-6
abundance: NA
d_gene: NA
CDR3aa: CASSWGPGANVLTF
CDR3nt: TGCGCCAGCAGTTGGGGGCCTGGGGCCAACGTCCTGACTTTC

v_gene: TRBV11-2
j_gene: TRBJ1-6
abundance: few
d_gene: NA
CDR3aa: CASSLGVGGHSPLHF
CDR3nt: TGTGCCAGCAGCTTAGGGGTGGGGGGGCATTCACCCCTCCACTTT

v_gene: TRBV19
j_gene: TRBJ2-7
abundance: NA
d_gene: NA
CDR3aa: CASSPGGPYEQYF
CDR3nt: TGTGCCAGTAGTCCCGGGGGACCCTACGAGCAGTACTTC

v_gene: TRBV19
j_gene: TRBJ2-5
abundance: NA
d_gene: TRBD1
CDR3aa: CASSVGTGGSQETQYF
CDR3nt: TGTGCCAGTAGTGTCGGGACAGGGGGCTCTCAAGAGACCCAGTACTTC

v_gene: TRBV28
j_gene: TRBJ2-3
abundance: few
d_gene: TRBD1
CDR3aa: CASSSRGPDTQYF
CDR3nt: TGTGCCAGCAGTTCCAGGGGGCCAGATACGCAGTATTTT

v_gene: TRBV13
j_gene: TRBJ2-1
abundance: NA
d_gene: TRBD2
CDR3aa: CASSLVGAFAGGSYNEQFF
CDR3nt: TGTGCCAGCAGCTTAGTAGGGGCCTTTGCGGGGGGTTCCTACAATGAGCAGTTCTTC

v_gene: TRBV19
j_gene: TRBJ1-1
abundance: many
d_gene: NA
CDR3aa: CASSIRGSEAFF
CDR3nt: TGTGCCAGTAGTATAAGAGGTTCTGAAGCTTTCTTT

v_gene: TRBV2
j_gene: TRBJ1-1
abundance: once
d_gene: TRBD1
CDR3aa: CASSPGTGNTEAFF
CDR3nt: TGTGCCAGCAGTCCCGGGACAGGGAACACTGAAGCTTTCTTT

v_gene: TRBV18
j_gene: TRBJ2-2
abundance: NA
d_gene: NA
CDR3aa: CASSPIPPPGEAGELFF
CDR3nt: TGTGCCAGCTCACCGATACCCCCTCCGGGGGAAGCCGGGGAGCTGTTTTTT

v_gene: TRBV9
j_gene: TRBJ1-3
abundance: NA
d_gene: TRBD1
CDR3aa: CASSVAQGVAGNTIYF
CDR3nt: TGTGCCAGCAGCGTAGCGCAGGGGGTGGCTGGAAACACCATATATTTT

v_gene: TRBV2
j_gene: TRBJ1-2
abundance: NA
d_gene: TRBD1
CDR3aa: CASSPTGTANYGYTF
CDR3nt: TGTGCCAGCAGTCCCACCGGGACAGCTAACTATGGCTACACCTTC

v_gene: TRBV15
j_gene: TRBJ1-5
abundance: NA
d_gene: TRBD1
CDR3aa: CATETGAGNQPQHF
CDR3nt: TGTGCCACCGAGACAGGGGCCGGCAATCAGCCCCAGCATTTT